Listed below are T cell receptor beta chains from one sample, sequenced in a study of regulatory T cells in long-lasting Graves disease. Using its own MiXCR run on the multiplex PCR reads, TCRdb lists one record per CDR3 protein. The sample records about 660,000 distinct CDR3 sequences, 30% being singletons. The source material was peripheral blood mononuclear cells (PBMCs), sampled when the disease was refractory, from a patient treated with antithyroid drugs. The receptors originated from a female donor with Graves disease. The CDR3 runs from the conserved cysteine through the conserved F or W. D genes are given only for firm matches. Clone size is stated in some rows and not others, as once, few, many or a class when expanded.

TRBV29-1,many,.,TRBJ1-1,TGCAGCGTTGTCAGGAACACTGAAGCTTTCTTT,CSVVRNTEAFF
TRBV3-1,.,TRBD2,TRBJ2-5,TGTGCCAGCAGCCAAGCCCCTCCGGGACTAGCATCTCAAGAGACCCAGTACTTC,CASSQAPPGLASQETQYF
TRBV28,many,TRBD1,TRBJ1-1,TGTGCCAGTCTAGGGACAGGGAGGACTGAAGCTTTCTTT,CASLGTGRTEAFF
TRBV5-1,few,.,TRBJ1-2,TGCACCAGCACCGAATCGGGCTATGGCTACACCTTC,CTSTESGYGYTF
TRBV7-7,.,TRBD1,TRBJ2-2,TGTGCCAGCAGCTTGATGGCTTTAACAGGGGGATACACCGGGGAGCTGTTTTTT,CASSLMALTGGYTGELFF
TRBV3-1,.,.,TRBJ2-7,TGTGCCAGCAGCCTTAAGGGGGGAACCTACGAGCAGTACTTC,CASSLKGGTYEQYF
TRBV9,few,TRBD1,TRBJ2-7,TGTGCCAGCAGCGTAGGAGGGGGCCTCGAGCAGTACTTC,CASSVGGGLEQYF
TRBV28,few,.,TRBJ1-5,TGTGCCAGCAGTCCCCCCAGCGGGACCCAGCCCCAGCATTTT,CASSPPSGTQPQHF
TRBV12-3/TRBV12-4,many,.,TRBJ1-5,TGTGCCAGCAGTACGAGTGGTGGCAATCAGCCCCAGCATTTT,CASSTSGGNQPQHF
TRBV2,.,TRBD1,TRBJ1-1,TGTGCCAGCAGTGAAGCGATCCAGGACAGGGTAGTGAACACTGAAGCTTTCTTT,CASSEAIQDRVVNTEAFF
TRBV18,few,.,TRBJ1-1,TGTGCCAGCTCACCATCATTCGACACTGAAGCTTTCTTT,CASSPSFDTEAFF
TRBV12-3/TRBV12-4,.,.,TRBJ2-2,TGTGCCAGCAGTTTTGATCCAGGAGAGAACACCGGGGAGCTGTTTTTT,CASSFDPGENTGELFF
TRBV3-1,few,TRBD1,TRBJ1-5,TGTGCCAGCAGCCAGACAAGGGGGCTTAAGCCCCAGCATTTT,CASSQTRGLKPQHF
TRBV19,.,TRBD2,TRBJ2-7,TGTGCCAGTAAAGCTAGCGGGAGCTCCTACGAGCAGTACTTC,CASKASGSSYEQYF
TRBV6-1,.,.,TRBJ2-1,TGTGCCAGCAGTCCAGGTGACACATACAATGAGCAGTTCTTC,CASSPGDTYNEQFF